Described below is a single T cell receptor beta chain sequence and its context. As yet, its antigen is unknown. The CDR3 has 15 residues. The data originate from a study of cytomegalovirus exposure and HLA in healthy donors. Overall study results and limits: According to a later analysis, donors in an Asian-associated ancestry cluster reportedly had fewer N-insertions than the approximately 670-donor mean. Prior analysis indicated that the majority of TCR beta V segments exhibited productivity approximately 87% or approximately 30% of the time.

13 Jbeta primers and 60 Vbeta primers were used for the PCR. Sequencing was performed with immunoSEQ multiplex PCR; in TCRdb, only in-frame clones are kept and a portion is missing. The table shows under 300,000 clones, with 80% to 95% occurring only once. The chain couples TRBV21-1 to TRBJ2-7; TRBD1, as called in the table, went unchecked against the DNA. TRBV21-1 is deemed a pseudogene. Sequencing used PBMCs. The receptor was derived from a girl aged 2-15 years in good health and CMV-seronegative. The DNA of the CDR3 is TGTGCCAGCAGCATTCGCGGACAGGGCTCCTACGAGCAGTACTTC. The encoded protein is CASSIRGQGSYEQYF.